This record looks at one T cell receptor beta chain sequence and its context. This entry comes from a study of blood T cell repertoires in COVID-19. Study-wide context: Researchers got acute and convalescent COVID-19 samples from the United States, Italy and Spain. T cells, B-cell-depleted T cells, or PBMCs supplied cDNA or gDNA.

In the original processing: Estimates of nucleated cell counts were drawn from the amplification of reference gene primers. TCRdb's copy holds only in-frame clones and misses some; the assay was immunoSEQ multiplex PCR. V, J and clone size derive from that table, while D and trimming were established from the DNA sequence. The sample includes approximately 70,000 clones, over 80% of them seen just once. CDR1 LGHDT and CDR2 YNNKEL come from the germline V gene (reference sequence). The trim removed 3 bases at V and 2 bases at J, leaving 6 bases unmatched. This CDR3 has 15 residues. Material: peripheral blood. The clonotype comes from an elderly man with active or convalescent COVID-19. This rearrangement joins TRBV3-1 (or the pseudogene TRBV3-2) to TRBJ2-7; 8 bases match TRBD2. CDR3 nucleotides: TGTGCCAGCAGCCAGAATAGCGGGAAGACCTACGAGCAGTACTTC. This gives the protein CASSQNSGKTYEQYF.